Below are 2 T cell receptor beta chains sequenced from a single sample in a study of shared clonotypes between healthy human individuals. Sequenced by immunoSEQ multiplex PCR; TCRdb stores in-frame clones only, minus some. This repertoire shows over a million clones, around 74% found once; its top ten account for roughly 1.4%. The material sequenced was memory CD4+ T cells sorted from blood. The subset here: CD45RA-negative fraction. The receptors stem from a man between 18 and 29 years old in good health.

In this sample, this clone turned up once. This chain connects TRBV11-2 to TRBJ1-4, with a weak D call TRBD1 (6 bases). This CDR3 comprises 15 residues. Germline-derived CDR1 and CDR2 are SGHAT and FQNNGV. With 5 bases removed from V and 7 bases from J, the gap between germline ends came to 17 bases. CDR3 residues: CASSPRGTGLEKLFF. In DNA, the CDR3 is TGTGCCAGCAGCCCGAGGGGGACGGGACTTGAAAAACTGTTTTTT.

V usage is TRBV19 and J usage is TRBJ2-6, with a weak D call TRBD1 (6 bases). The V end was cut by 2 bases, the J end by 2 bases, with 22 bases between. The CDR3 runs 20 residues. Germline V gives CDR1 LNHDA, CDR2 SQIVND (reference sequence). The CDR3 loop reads CASSISHWKGDVPGANVLTF. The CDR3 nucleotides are TGTGCCAGTAGTATATCCCACTGGAAGGGGGATGTCCCTGGGGCCAACGTCCTGACTTTC.